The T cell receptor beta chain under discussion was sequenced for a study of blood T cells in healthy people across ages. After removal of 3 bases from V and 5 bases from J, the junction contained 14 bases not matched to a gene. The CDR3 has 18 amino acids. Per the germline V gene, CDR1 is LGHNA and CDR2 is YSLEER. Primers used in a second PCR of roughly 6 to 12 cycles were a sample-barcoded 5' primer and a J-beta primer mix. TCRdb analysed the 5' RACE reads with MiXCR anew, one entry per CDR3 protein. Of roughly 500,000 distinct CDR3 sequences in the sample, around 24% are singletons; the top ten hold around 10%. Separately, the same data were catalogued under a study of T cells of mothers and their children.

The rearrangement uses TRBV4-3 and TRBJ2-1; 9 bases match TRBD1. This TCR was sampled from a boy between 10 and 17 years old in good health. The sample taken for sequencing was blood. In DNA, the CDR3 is TGCGCCAGCAGCCATGTAGTGGGTGACAGGGGGTTCAACAATGAGCAGTTCTTC. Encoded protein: CASSHVVGDRGFNNEQFF.